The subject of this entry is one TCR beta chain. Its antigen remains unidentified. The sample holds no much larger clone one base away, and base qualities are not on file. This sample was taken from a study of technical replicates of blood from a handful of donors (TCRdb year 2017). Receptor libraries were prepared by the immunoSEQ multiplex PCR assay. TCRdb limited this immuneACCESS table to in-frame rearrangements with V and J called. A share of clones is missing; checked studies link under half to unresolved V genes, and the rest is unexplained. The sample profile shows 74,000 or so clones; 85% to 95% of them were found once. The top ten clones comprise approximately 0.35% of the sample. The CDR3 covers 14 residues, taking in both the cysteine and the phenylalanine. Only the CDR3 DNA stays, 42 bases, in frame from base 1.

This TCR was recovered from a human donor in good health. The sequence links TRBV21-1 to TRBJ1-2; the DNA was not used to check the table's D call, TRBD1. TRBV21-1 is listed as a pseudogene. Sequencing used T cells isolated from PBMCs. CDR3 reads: CASSKGASNYGYTF. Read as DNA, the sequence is TGTGCCAGCAGCAAGGGGGCGTCTAACTATGGCTACACCTTC.